The next 8 T cell receptor beta chains were all read from a single sample in a study of shared clonotypes between healthy human individuals. The protocol was immunoSEQ multiplex PCR, while the TCRdb copy is restricted to in-frame clones and leaves out a portion. Here the sample spans approximately 2,000,000 clones, roughly 92% being singletons. Sequenced input: naive CD4+ T cells from PBMCs. Subset noted: CD45RA+ positively selected. All receptors derive from a young man in good health. Some clones in this sample may be carry-over from other donors' samples.

The V call is TRBV5-1, the J call TRBJ2-2; a weak D match, TRBD2 (6 bases). The CDR3 spans 17 residues. The germline V gene has CDR1 SGHRS and CDR2 YFSETQ. V shed 9 bases and J shed 0 bases, with 21 bases lying between them. The CDR3 coding sequence is TGCGCCACAAGCAACCCCCGGGGACTCGCGAACACCGGGGAGCTGTTTTTT. It translates to CATSNPRGLANTGELFF.

This chain connects TRBV9 to TRBJ2-3, with a possible D match to TRBD2 (6 bases). Germline-derived CDR1 and CDR2 are SGDLS and YYNGEE. V was shortened by 5 bases and J by 1 base, with 17 bases between the two germline ends. The CDR3 loop spans 16 amino acids. The CDR3 loop is CASSGWWGEGTDTQYF. DNA for the CDR3: TGTGCCAGCAGTGGCTGGTGGGGGGAAGGCACAGATACGCAGTATTTT.

This chain joins TRBV9 and TRBJ2-6; tentatively, D is TRBD1 (6 bases). Trimming left V 0 bases short and J 12 bases short, with 13 bases between. Germline values: CDR1 SGDLS, CDR2 YYNGEE. The CDR3 sequence is 14 residues long. DNA for the CDR3: TGTGCCAGCAGCGTAGCTCCCCGGGACACCGTCCTGACTTTC. This sequence encodes CASSVAPRDTVLTF.

Comment on this clone: Here the CDR3 omits its conserved ending phenylalanine or tryptophan, so a read error is the likely source. It is unclear where the CDR3 begins or ends on the DNA, so no DNA is shown, and the CDR3 is as TCRdb lists it. V and J are TRBV5-1 and TRBJ2-3; the D segment call TRBD1 is taken from the table without a DNA check. The CDR3 adds up to 13 amino acids, both ends counted. Per germline, CDR1 SGHRS and CDR2 YFSETQ. The CDR3 region is CASSLGAGRTGDL.

This chain uses TRBV5-6 with TRBJ2-6; 10 bases align to TRBD1. The CDR3 is 19 amino acids. Germline lookup yields CDR1 SGHDT and CDR2 YYEEEE. V gave up 0 bases and J gave up 1 base; unmatched junction bases: 7. The CDR3 DNA follows: TGTGCCAGCAGCTTGGACCTGACAGGGGGCGGTTCTGGGGCCAACGTCCTGACTTTC. Amino acid sequence: CASSLDLTGGGSGANVLTF.

The V gene is TRBV4-3, the J gene TRBJ2-7; 11 nucleotides match TRBD2. V lost 0 bases, J lost 3 bases, and 10 bases stayed unmatched. Germline CDR1 LGHNA, CDR2 YSLEER. CDR3 length: 18 residues. CDR3: CASSQDVLAGGLLYEQYF. CDR3 nucleotide sequence: TGCGCCAGCAGCCAAGATGTCCTAGCGGGAGGCCTACTCTACGAGCAGTACTTC.

The rearrangement joins TRBV28 to TRBJ2-7, with D possibly TRBD2 on 6 matching bases. In germline, CDR1 is MDHEN, CDR2 SYDVKM. Trimming shortened V by 10 bases and J by 6 bases, and 22 bases separated the two germline ends. The CDR3 runs 14 residues. The CDR3 sequence is CATDRAGSRGEQYF. CDR3 sequence (DNA): TGTGCCACCGACCGGGCGGGAAGTCGGGGCGAGCAGTACTTC.

The chain couples TRBV19 to TRBJ1-4; D gene uncertain. V lost 3 bases and J lost 0, with 8 bases in between. This CDR3 is 15 amino acids long. The germline gives CDR1 LNHDA, CDR2 SQIVND (reference sequence). CDR3 amino acids: CASSISATTNEKLFF. The CDR3, as DNA: TGTGCCAGTAGTATCTCGGCTACAACTAATGAAAAACTGTTTTTT.